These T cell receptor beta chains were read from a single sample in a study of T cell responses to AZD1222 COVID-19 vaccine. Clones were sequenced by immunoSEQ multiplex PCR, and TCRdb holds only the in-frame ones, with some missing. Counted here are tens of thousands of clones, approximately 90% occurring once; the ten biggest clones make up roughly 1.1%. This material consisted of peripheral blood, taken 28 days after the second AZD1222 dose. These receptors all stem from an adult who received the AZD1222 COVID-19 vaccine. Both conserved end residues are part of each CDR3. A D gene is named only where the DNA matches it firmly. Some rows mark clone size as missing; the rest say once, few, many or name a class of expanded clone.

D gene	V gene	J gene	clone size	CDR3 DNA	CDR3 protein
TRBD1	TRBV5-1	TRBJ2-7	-	TGCGCCAGCAGCTTGGGGCAGGGGGAAGCCGAGCAGTACTTC	CASSLGQGEAEQYF
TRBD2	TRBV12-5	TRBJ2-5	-	TGTGCTAGTGGTTTGGGCGGGACTAGCGGAAAAGAGACCCAGTACTTC	CASGLGGTSGKETQYF
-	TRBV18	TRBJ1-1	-	TGTGCCAGCTCACCATGGGGGGGCTTGGTGGGCACTGAAGCTTTCTTT	CASSPWGGLVGTEAFF
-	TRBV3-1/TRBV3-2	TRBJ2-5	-	TGTGCCAGCAGCCAGCCGGGACACCGGTCAGGGACCCAGTACTTC	CASSQPGHRSGTQYF
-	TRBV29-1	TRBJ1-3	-	TGCAGCGTCGACGTCGACAATTCTGGAAACACCATATATTTT	CSVDVDNSGNTIYF
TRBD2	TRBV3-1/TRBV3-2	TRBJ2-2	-	TGTGCCAGCAGCCTGAGACTAGCGGGCCGCACCGGGGAGCTGTTTTTT	CASSLRLAGRTGELFF
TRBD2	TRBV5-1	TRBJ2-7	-	TGCGCCAGCAGCTCCACGGGAGGGGTCGAGCAGTACTTC	CASSSTGGVEQYF
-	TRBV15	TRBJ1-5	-	TGTGCCACCAGCAGTTCTCGTCAGGGTAGTCAGCCCCAGCATTTT	CATSSSRQGSQPQHF
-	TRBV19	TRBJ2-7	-	TGTGCCAGTAGTATTCAGGGCCCCTACGAGCAGTACTTC	CASSIQGPYEQYF
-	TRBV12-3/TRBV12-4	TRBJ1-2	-	TGTGCCAGCAGTTTACCTAATACGGGTGGCTACACCTTC	CASSLPNTGGYTF
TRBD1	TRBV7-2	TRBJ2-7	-	TGTGCCAGCAGCCCGGGACAGCTCTTTTACGAGCAGTACTTC	CASSPGQLFYEQYF
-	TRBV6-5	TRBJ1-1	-	TGTGCCAGCAGTTATCGAACAGGCCCTTTTGAAGCTTTCTTT	CASSYRTGPFEAFF
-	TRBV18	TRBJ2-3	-	TGTGCCAGCTCAGCGGGGGCTAGCACAGATACGCAGTATTTT	CASSAGASTDTQYF
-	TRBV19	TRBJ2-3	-	TGTGCCAGTAGTATCTGGGTTAGCACAGATACGCAGTATTTT	CASSIWVSTDTQYF
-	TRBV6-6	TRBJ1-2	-	TGTGCCAGCAGTTACCCCCCACATAACTATGGCTACACCTTC	CASSYPPHNYGYTF
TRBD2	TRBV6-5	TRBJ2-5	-	TGTGCCAGCAGTCTCGTAGCGGGAAGGCTTTCCCCCCAGTACTTC	CASSLVAGRLSPQYF
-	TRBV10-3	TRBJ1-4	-	TGTGCCATCAGTGACGGTAATGAAAAACTGTTTTTT	CAISDGNEKLFF
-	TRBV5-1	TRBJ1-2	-	TGCGCCAGCAGCGGTCAGGGGCCCGGCTACACCTTC	CASSGQGPGYTF
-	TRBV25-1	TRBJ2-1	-	TGTGCCAGCAGTGACCCGGGACCTCTGAGGCATGAGCAGTTCTTC	CASSDPGPLRHEQFF
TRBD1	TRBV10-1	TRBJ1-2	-	TGCGCCAGCAGTTCGACAGGGAACTATGGCTACACCTTC	CASSSTGNYGYTF
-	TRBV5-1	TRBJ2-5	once	TGCGCCAGCAGCTTGGAGGGAGCGGAGACCCAGTACTTC	CASSLEGAETQYF
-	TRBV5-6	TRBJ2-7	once	TGTGCCAGCAGCCCGCTAGCGCCCCGAACCGACTACGAGCAGTACTTC	CASSPLAPRTDYEQYF
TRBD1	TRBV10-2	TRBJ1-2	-	TGCGCCAGCAGCTACGACAGGGGGAGGTATGGCTACACCTTC	CASSYDRGRYGYTF
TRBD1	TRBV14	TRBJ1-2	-	TGTGCCAGCAGCAGGGACAGGGTGCACTATGGCTACACCTTC	CASSRDRVHYGYTF
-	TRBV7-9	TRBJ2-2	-	TGTGCCAGCAGCTCGCACGTGACAAACACCGGGGAGCTGTTTTTT	CASSSHVTNTGELFF
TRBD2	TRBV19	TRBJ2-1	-	TGTGCCAGTAGTGGGACTAGCTACAATGAGCAGTTCTTC	CASSGTSYNEQFF
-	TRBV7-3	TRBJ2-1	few	TGTGCCAGCAGCATAGGAACGTCCTACAATGAGCAGTTCTTC	CASSIGTSYNEQFF
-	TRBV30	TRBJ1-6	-	TGTGCCTGGAGGACATCCATGACAGGACCACCCCTCCACTTT	CAWRTSMTGPPLHF
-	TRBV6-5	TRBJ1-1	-	TGTGCCAGCAGTTACTCAGGGGGATTAAACACTGAAGCTTTCTTT	CASSYSGGLNTEAFF
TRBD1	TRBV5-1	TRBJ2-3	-	TGCGCCAGCAGCTTGTTAGGGGGCGCGGTACAAGATACGCAGTATTTT	CASSLLGGAVQDTQYF
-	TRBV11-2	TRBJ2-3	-	TGTGCCAGCAGACGTACCTCGGGCCATTCAGATACGCAGTATTTT	CASRRTSGHSDTQYF
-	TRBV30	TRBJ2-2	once	TGTGCCTGGAGTCAGGGGAACACCGGGGAGCTGTTTTTT	CAWSQGNTGELFF
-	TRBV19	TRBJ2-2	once	TGTGCCAGTAGTATAGCCACAAGGGTGTCCGGGGAGCTGTTTTTT	CASSIATRVSGELFF
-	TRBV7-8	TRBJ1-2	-	TGTGCCAGCAGGCCGCGGGGGGCAGGGTATGGCTACACCTTC	CASRPRGAGYGYTF
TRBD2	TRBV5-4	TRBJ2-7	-	TGTGCCAGCAGCTTGCACGGGAGGGCCTCCTACGAGCAGTACTTC	CASSLHGRASYEQYF
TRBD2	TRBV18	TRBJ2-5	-	TGTGCCAGCTCACCCTCGACTAGCATCGAGACCCAGTACTTC	CASSPSTSIETQYF
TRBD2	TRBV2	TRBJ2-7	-	TGTGCCAGCAGGGGGACTAGCCCATCCCTCTACGAGCAGTACTTC	CASRGTSPSLYEQYF
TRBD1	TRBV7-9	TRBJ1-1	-	TGTGCCAGCAGTCCTGATCGACAGGGGACTGAAGCTTTCTTT	CASSPDRQGTEAFF
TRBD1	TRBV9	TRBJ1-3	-	TGTGCCAGCAGCGTCAGGGGGGAAGGAAACACCATATATTTT	CASSVRGEGNTIYF
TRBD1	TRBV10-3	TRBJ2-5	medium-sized	TGTGCCATCAGCTGGACAGGGAATGGGCAAGAGACCCAGTACTTC	CAISWTGNGQETQYF
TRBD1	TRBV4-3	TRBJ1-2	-	TGCGCCAGCAGCCAAGAATACACGGGACAGGGAAACTATGGCTACACCTTC	CASSQEYTGQGNYGYTF
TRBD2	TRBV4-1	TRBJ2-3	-	TGCGCCAGCAGCCCGGAGCCCCTAGCGGGACTCACAGATACGCAGTATTTT	CASSPEPLAGLTDTQYF
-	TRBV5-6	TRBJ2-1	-	TGTGCCAGCAGCTTGGTGCGTCTGCACAATGAGCAGTTCTTC	CASSLVRLHNEQFF
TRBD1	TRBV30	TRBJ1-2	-	TGTGCCTGGGGATCGGGACAGGGACGACACAACTATGGCTACACCTTC	CAWGSGQGRHNYGYTF
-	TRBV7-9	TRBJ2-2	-	TGTGCCAGCAGCTGGAGACAGAGAGCGAACACCGGGGAGCTGTTTTTT	CASSWRQRANTGELFF